This T cell receptor (beta chain) is drawn from a study of shared clonotypes between healthy human individuals. TCRdb's copy holds only in-frame clones and misses some; the assay was immunoSEQ multiplex PCR. The table records around 2,000,000 clones, roughly 91% of them present only once. Note on this clone: The target antigen is unknown.

Trimming shortened V by 10 bases and J by 7 bases, and 7 bases separated the two germline ends. Germline assignment: CDR1 SNHLY and CDR2 FYNNEI. CDR3 length: 10 amino acids. Selected positively for CCR7 and CD45RO-negative, naive CD8 cells excluded terminally differentiated effector memory CD45RA+ cells. The donors, healthy adults who were HIV-negative, had experienced no recent acute infections or vaccinations. Study-level points and caveats: An effect of sequencing depth on clonotype sharing among donors was expected. Blood was the only sampled material, and tissue repertoires likely differ.

This clonotype was obtained from a man in his late teens or twenties in good health. Some clones in this sample may be carry-over from other donors' samples. The chain joins TRBV2 to TRBJ1-4; D is undetermined. The specimen sequenced was naive CD8+ T cells from PBMCs. The CDR3 protein is CATSGEKLFF. The DNA of the CDR3 is TGTGCCACCAGCGGTGAAAAACTGTTTTTT.